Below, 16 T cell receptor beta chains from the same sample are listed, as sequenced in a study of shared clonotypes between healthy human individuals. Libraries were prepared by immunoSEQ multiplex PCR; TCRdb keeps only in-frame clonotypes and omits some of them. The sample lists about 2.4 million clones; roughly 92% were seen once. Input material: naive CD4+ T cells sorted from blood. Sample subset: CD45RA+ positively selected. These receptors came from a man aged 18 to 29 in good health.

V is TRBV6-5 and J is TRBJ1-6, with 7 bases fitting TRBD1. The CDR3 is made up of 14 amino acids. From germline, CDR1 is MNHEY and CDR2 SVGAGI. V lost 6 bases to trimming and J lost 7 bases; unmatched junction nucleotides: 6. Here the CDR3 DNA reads TGTGCCAGCAGCACCGGGACAGTGAATTCACCCCTCCACTTT. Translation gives CASSTGTVNSPLHF.

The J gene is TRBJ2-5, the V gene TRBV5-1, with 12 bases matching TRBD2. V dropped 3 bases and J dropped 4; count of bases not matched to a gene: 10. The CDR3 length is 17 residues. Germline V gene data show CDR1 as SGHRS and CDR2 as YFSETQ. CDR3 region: CASSSDPSGGARETQYF. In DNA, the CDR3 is TGCGCCAGCAGCTCCGATCCTAGCGGGGGGGCCAGAGAGACCCAGTACTTC.

The CDR3 is CASSLSGLAGGGTDTQYF. The CDR3 DNA follows: TGTGCCAGCAGTTTATCAGGACTAGCGGGGGGGGGCACAGATACGCAGTATTTT. The J gene is TRBJ2-3, the V gene TRBV28; 15 bases agree with TRBD2. Trimming at V came to 1 base and at J to 1 base, leaving 3 bases not matched to a gene. CDR1 is MDHEN and CDR2 is SYDVKM in the germline V gene. CDR3 length: 18 amino acids.

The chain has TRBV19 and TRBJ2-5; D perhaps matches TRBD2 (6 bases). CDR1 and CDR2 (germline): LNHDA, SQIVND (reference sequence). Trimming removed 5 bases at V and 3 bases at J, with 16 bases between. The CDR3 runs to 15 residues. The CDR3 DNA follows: TGTGCCAGTAGTGTAAGTCCCGGGAGAGAAGAGACCCAGTACTTC. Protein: CASSVSPGREETQYF.

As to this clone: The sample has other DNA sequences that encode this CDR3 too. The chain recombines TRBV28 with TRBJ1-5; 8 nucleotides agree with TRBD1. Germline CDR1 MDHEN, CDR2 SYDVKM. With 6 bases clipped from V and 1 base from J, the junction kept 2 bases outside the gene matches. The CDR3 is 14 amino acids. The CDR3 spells CASRQGGSNQPQHF. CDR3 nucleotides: TGTGCCAGCAGACAGGGGGGGAGCAATCAGCCCCAGCATTTT. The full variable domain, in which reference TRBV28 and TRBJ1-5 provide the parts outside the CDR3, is DVKVTQSSRYLVKRTGEKVFLECVQDMDHENMFWYRQDPGLGLRLIYFSYDVKMKEKGDIPEGYSVSREKKERFSLILESASTNQTSMYLCASRQGGSNQPQHFGDGTRLSIL.

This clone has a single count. The CDR3 bases are TGTGCCAGCTCCCCAACATCGAGCTCCTACAATGAGCAGTTCTTC. Residues: CASSPTSSSYNEQFF. This rearrangement joins TRBV18 to TRBJ2-1, with unresolved D. Trimming left V 6 bases short and J 0 bases short, with 12 bases between. This CDR3 comprises 15 residues. Germline V gene data show CDR1 as KGHSH and CDR2 as LQKENI.

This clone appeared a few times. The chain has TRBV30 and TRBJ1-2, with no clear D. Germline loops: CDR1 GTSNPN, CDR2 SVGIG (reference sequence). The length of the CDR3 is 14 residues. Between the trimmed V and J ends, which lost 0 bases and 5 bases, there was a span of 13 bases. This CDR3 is CAWSVKGQLYGYTF. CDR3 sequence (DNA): TGTGCCTGGAGTGTAAAAGGGCAGTTATATGGCTACACCTTC.

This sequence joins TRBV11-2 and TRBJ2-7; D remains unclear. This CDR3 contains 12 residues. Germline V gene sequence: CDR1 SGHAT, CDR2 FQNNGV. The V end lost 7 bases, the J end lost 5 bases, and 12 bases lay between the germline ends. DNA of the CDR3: TGTGCCAGCACCCCTTCAACCCACGAGCAGTACTTC. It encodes CASTPSTHEQYF.

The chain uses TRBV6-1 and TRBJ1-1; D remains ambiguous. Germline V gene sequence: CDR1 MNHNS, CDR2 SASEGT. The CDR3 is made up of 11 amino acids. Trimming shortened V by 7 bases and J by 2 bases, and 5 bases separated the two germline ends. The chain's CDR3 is CASIGNTEAFF. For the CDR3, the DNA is TGTGCCAGCATTGGAAACACTGAAGCTTTCTTT.

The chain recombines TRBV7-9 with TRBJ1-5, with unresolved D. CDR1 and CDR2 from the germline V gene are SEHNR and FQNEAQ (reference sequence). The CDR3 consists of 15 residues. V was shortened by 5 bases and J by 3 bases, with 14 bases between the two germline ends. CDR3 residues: CASSPLGGNNQPQHF. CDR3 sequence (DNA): TGTGCCAGCAGCCCGCTCGGCGGGAACAATCAGCCCCAGCATTTT.

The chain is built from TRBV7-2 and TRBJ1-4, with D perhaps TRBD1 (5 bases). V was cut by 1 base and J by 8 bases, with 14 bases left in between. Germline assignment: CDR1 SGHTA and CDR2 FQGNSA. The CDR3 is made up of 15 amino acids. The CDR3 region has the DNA TGTGCCAGCAGCTTAGGTACAGGAGAAAGGGAAAAACTGTTTTTT. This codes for CASSLGTGEREKLFF.

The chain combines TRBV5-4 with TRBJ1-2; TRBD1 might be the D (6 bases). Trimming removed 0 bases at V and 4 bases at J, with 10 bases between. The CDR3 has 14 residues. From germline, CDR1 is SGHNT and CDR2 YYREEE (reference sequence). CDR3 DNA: TGTGCCAGCAGCTTGGCGGACAGCAGCTATGGCTACACCTTC. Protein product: CASSLADSSYGYTF. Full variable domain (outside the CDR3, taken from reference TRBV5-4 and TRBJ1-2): ETGVTQSPTHLIKTRGQQVTLRCSSQSGHNTVSWYQQALGQGPQFIFQYYREEENGRGNFPPRFSGLQFPNYSSELNVNALELDDSALYLCASSLADSSYGYTFGSGTRLTVV.

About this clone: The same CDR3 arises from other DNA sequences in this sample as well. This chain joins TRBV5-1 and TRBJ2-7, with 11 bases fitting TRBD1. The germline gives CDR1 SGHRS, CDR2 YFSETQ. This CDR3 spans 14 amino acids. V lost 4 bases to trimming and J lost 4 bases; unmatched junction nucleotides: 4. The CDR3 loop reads CASSPGTGGYEQYF. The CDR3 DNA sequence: TGCGCCAGCAGCCCGGGGACAGGGGGATACGAGCAGTACTTC.

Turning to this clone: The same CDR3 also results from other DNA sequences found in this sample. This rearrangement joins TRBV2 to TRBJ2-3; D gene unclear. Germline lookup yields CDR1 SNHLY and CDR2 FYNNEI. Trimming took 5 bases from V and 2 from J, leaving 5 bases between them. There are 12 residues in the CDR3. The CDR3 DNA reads TGTGCCAGCAGTCCCATCACAGATACGCAGTATTTT. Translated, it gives CASSPITDTQYF. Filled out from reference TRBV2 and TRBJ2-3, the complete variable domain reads EPEVTQTPSHQVTQMGQEVILRCVPISNHLYFYWYRQILGQKVEFLVSFYNNEISEKSEIFDDQFSVERPDGSNFTLKIRSTKLEDSAMYFCASSPITDTQYFGPGTRLTVL.

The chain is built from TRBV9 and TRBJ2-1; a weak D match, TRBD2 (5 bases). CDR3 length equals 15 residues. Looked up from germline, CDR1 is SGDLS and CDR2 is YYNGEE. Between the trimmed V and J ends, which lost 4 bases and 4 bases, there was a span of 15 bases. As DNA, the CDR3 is TGTGCCAGCAGCCCCGGGCAGGAGGTATACAATGAGCAGTTCTTC. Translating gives CASSPGQEVYNEQFF.

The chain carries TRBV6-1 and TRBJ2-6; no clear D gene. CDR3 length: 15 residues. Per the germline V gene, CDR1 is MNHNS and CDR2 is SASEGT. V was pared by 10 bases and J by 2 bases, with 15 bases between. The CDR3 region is CATRLVGTGANVLTF. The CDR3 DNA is TGTGCCACCCGGTTAGTAGGGACTGGGGCCAACGTCCTGACTTTC.